This entry lists 15 T cell receptor beta chains sequenced from one sample in a study of T cell changes during pregnancy in multiple sclerosis. The table came from immunoSEQ multiplex PCR; TCRdb's copy has only in-frame clones and leaves some out. The table records 50,000 to 65,000 clones, 90% to 95% of them present only once. The sequencing here drew on CD8+ T cells from peripheral blood mononuclear cells, taken in the second trimester of pregnancy. The receptors come from a female donor with multiple sclerosis, enrolled in a pregnancy study.

The chain has TRBV7-9 and TRBJ2-3; 11 nucleotides align to TRBD2. V trimming: 3 bases; J trimming: 5 bases; junction bases outside the gene matches: 4. This CDR3 contains 15 residues. Germline CDR1 SEHNR, CDR2 FQNEAQ (reference sequence). The CDR3 is CASSFSGTSGDTQYF. DNA for the CDR3: TGTGCCAGCAGCTTCTCCGGGACTAGCGGAGATACGCAGTATTTT.

CDR3 region: CASSESTLAGGNEQFF. The CDR3 DNA is TGCGCCAGCAGTGAGTCGACTCTAGCGGGGGGGAATGAGCAGTTCTTC. The rearrangement uses TRBV10-2 and TRBJ2-1, with 12 bases lining up with TRBD2. V was clipped by 0 bases and J by 7 bases; unmatched bases: 4. CDR1 WSHSY and CDR2 SAAADI come from the germline V gene. CDR3 size: 16 residues.

The V call is TRBV27, the J call TRBJ2-2; 9 bases agree with TRBD2. V was pared by 0 bases and J by 6 bases, with 17 bases of the junction left unmatched. CDR3 length: 20 amino acids. The V gene's germline CDR1 is MNHEY and CDR2 SMNVEV (reference sequence). CDR3 bases: TGTGCCAGCAGTTTATCGTGGCGGGAGGGCCTTTCGTCGAAGGCCGGGGAGCTGTTTTTT. It translates to CASSLSWREGLSSKAGELFF.

The chain couples TRBV4-1 to TRBJ2-5, with a tentative D call TRBD2 (5 bases). From germline, CDR1 is MGHRA and CDR2 YSYEKL. The CDR3 has 14 amino acids. Trimming removed 2 bases from V and 5 bases from J, with 12 bases in between. Here the CDR3 reads CASSQRSTGETQYF. The CDR3 nucleotides are TGCGCCAGCAGCCAAAGATCAACGGGGGAGACCCAGTACTTC.

V gene TRBV15 combines with J gene TRBJ2-7; TRBD2 matches at 7 bases. The CDR3 runs to 13 residues. The V segment lost 6 bases and the J segment 4 bases; nucleotides outside the gene matches: 6. From germline, CDR1 is LNHNV and CDR2 YYDKDF (reference sequence). The CDR3 bases are TGTGCCACCAGTCCTAGCGGAGAATACGAGCAGTACTTC. It is translated as CATSPSGEYEQYF.

The rearrangement links TRBV27 to TRBJ2-4; the match to TRBD2 covers 7 bases. From germline, CDR1 is MNHEY and CDR2 SMNVEV (reference sequence). The V and J ends lost 3 bases and 6 bases, in that order; junction bases with no gene match: 5. The CDR3 has 14 residues. The CDR3 spells CASSLGGRSNIQYF. CDR3 DNA: TGTGCCAGCAGTTTGGGGGGGAGGTCAAACATTCAGTACTTC.

The chain couples TRBV9 to TRBJ2-7, with TRBD1 identical over 10 bases. Losses at the gene ends were 2 bases for V and 2 bases for J; bases not matched to a gene: 1. Looked up from germline, CDR1 is SGDLS and CDR2 is YYNGEE. The CDR3 has 14 amino acids. CDR3 sequence reads: CASSVGQGAYEQYF. DNA for the CDR3: TGTGCCAGCAGCGTCGGACAGGGGGCCTACGAGCAGTACTTC.

The V gene is TRBV6-5, the J gene TRBJ2-3; D gene ambiguous. V was shortened by 0 bases and J by 5 bases, with 6 bases between the two germline ends. Germline V gene lookup returns CDR1 MNHEY and CDR2 SVGAGI. This CDR3 is built from 13 residues. In DNA, the CDR3 is TGTGCCAGCAGTTACTCGAACGGAGATACGCAGTATTTT. Residues: CASSYSNGDTQYF.

This rearrangement joins TRBV28 to TRBJ2-1, with a possible D match to TRBD2 (6 bases). In germline, CDR1 is MDHEN, CDR2 SYDVKM. CDR3 size: 15 residues. V lost 4 bases and J lost 0, with 10 bases in between. CDR3 DNA: TGTGCCAGCAGTTGGCGGGGCCGCTCCTACAATGAGCAGTTCTTC. This gives the protein CASSWRGRSYNEQFF.

V and J are TRBV10-1 and TRBJ2-7; 8 bases align to TRBD2. Unmatched junction bases numbered 6, after V lost 2 bases and J lost 3 bases. This CDR3 has 15 amino acids. CDR1 and CDR2 from the germline V gene are WNHNN and SYGVQD (reference sequence). CDR3 nucleotides: TGCGCCAGCAGTGAGGTAGGGACTAGATTCTACGAGCAGTACTTC. Its translation is CASSEVGTRFYEQYF.

V gene TRBV25-1 combines with J gene TRBJ1-1; D may be TRBD1 (5 bases). The CDR3 is 13 amino acids. Germline CDR1 and CDR2: MGHDK and SYGVNS. Deletions cut 6 bases from V and 4 bases from J, with 12 bases between. For the CDR3, the DNA is TGTGCCAGCAGGAGGGACGGGAGCACTGAAGCTTTCTTT. As protein: CASRRDGSTEAFF.

V and J are TRBV5-1 and TRBJ2-1, with D perhaps matching TRBD2 (5 bases). This CDR3 has 14 amino acids. Germline V gives CDR1 SGHRS, CDR2 YFSETQ. Trimming took 0 bases from V and 1 from J, leaving 5 bases between them. The CDR3 DNA reads TGCGCCAGCAGCTTGGCGGGGTCCTACAATGAGCAGTTCTTC. Protein sequence: CASSLAGSYNEQFF.

The chain combines TRBV5-1 with TRBJ1-1, with 9 bases aligning to TRBD1. Germline CDR1 is SGHRS and CDR2 is YFSETQ. This CDR3 has 12 residues. Trimming took 5 bases from V and 11 from J; bases not matched to a gene: 7. This chain's CDR3 is CASREDRGRAFF. The CDR3 DNA reads TGCGCCAGCAGGGAGGACAGGGGAAGGGCTTTCTTT.

This chain links TRBV5-1 with TRBJ2-7; D ambiguous. This CDR3 contains 14 residues. With 1 base removed from V and 2 bases from J, the gap between germline ends came to 10 bases. Germline V gene sequence: CDR1 SGHRS, CDR2 YFSETQ. The CDR3 region has the DNA TGCGCCAGCAGCTTGACCGGGTCCCCCTACGAGCAGTACTTC. It encodes CASSLTGSPYEQYF.

This chain joins TRBV27 and TRBJ2-3; tentatively, D is TRBD2 (6 bases). The germline CDR1 and CDR2 sequences are MNHEY and SMNVEV (reference sequence). The CDR3 is 17 amino acids. Trimming removed 0 bases at V and 11 bases at J, with 24 bases between. CDR3 bases: TGTGCCAGCAGTTTATCTAGGAGCAGCCCGGGGGTGAGTGTGCAGTATTTT. Its protein is CASSLSRSSPGVSVQYF.